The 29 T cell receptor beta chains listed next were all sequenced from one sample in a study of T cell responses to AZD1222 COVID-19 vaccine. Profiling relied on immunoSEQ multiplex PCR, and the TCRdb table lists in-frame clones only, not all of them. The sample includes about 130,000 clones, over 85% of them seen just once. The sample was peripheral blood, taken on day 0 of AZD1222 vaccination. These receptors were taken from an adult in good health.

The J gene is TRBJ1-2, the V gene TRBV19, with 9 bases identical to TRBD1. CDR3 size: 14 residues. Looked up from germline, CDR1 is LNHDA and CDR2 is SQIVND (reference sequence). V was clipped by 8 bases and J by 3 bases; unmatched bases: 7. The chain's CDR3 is CASHGTGFYYGYTF. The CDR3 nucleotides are TGTGCCAGTCACGGGACAGGGTTCTACTATGGCTACACCTTC.

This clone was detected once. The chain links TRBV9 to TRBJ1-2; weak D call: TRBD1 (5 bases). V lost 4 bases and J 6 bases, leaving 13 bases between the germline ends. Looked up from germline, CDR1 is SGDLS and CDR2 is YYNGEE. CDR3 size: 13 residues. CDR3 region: CASSPNWGDGYTF. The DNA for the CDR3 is TGTGCCAGCAGCCCCAACTGGGGGGATGGCTACACCTTC.

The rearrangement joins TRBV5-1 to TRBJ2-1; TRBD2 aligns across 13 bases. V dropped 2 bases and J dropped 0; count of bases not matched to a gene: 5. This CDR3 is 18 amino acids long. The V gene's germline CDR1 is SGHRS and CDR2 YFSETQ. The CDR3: CASSFRLAGGISYNEQFF. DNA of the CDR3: TGCGCCAGCAGCTTTAGACTAGCGGGAGGCATCTCCTACAATGAGCAGTTCTTC. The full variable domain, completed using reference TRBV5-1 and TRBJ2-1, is KAGVTQTPRYLIKTRGQQVTLSCSPISGHRSVSWYQQTPGQGLQFLFEYFSETQRNKGNFPGRFSGRQFSNSRSEMNVSTLELGDSALYLCASSFRLAGGISYNEQFFGPGTRLTVL.

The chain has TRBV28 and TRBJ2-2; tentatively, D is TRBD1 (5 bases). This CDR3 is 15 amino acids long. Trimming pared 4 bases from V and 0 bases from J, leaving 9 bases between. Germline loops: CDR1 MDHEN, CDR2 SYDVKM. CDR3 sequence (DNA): TGTGCCAGCAGTTGGTTCAGGGCGAACACCGGGGAGCTGTTTTTT. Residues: CASSWFRANTGELFF.

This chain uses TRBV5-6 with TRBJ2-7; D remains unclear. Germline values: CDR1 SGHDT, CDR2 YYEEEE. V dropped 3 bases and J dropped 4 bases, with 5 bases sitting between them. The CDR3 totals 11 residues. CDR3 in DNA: TGTGCCAGCAGCTCGCAATACGAGCAGTACTTC. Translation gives CASSSQYEQYF.

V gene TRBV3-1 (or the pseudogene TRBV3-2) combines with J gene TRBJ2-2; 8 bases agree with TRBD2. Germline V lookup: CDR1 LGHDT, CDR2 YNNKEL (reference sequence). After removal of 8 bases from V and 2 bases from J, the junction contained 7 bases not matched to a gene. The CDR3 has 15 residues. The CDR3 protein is CASLEREPNTGELFF. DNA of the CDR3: TGTGCCAGCTTAGAGCGGGAGCCTAACACCGGGGAGCTGTTTTTT.

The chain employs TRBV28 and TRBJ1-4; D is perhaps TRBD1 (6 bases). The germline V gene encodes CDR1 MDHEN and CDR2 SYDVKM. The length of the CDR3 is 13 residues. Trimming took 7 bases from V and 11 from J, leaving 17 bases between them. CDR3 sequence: CASKQQGPGKLFF. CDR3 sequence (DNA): TGTGCCAGCAAACAACAGGGCCCCGGTAAACTGTTTTTT.

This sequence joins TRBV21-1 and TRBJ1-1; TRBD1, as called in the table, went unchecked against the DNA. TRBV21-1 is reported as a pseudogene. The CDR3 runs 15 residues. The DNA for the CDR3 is TGTGCCAGCAGCAAAGACCCAGGGGAATCGACTGAAGCTTTCTTT. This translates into CASSKDPGESTEAFF.

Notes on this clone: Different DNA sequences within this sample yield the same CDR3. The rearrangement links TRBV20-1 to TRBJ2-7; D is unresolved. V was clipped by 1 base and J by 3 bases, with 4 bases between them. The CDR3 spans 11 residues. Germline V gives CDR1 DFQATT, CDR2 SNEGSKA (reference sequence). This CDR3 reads CSARVSYEQYF. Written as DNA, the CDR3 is TGCAGTGCTAGAGTCAGCTACGAGCAGTACTTC.

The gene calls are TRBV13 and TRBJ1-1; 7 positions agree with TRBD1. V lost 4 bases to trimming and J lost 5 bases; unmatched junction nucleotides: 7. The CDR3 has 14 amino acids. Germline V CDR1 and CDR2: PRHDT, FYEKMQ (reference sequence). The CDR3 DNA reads TGTGCCAGCAGCTACCTGACAGGGAATACTGAAGCTTTCTTT. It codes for CASSYLTGNTEAFF.

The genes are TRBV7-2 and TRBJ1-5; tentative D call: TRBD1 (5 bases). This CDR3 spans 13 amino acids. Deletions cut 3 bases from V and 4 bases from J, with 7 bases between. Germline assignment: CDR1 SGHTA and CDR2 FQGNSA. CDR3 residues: CASSFGGNQPQHF. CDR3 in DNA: TGTGCCAGCAGCTTCGGGGGGAATCAGCCCCAGCATTTT.

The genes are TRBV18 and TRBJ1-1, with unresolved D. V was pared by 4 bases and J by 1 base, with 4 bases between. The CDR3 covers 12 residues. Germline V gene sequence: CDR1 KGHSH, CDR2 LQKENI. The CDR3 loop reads CASSQRNTEAFF. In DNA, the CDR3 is TGTGCCAGCTCACAGAGGAACACTGAAGCTTTCTTT.

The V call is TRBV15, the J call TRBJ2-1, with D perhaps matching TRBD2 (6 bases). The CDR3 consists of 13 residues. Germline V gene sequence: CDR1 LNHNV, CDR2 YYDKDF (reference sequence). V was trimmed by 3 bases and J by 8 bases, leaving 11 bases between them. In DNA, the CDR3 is TGTGCCACCAGCAGGGATACTAGCTATGAGCAGTTCTTC. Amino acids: CATSRDTSYEQFF.

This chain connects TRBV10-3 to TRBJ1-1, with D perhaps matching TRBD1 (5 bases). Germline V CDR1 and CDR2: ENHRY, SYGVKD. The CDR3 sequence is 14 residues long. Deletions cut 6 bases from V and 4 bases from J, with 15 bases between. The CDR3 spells CAIRQQAVGTEAFF. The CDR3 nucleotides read TGTGCCATCAGACAACAGGCCGTAGGCACTGAAGCTTTCTTT.

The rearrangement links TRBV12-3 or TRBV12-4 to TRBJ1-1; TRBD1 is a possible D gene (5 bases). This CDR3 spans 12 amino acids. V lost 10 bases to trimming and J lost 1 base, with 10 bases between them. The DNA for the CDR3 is TGTGCCACGCCCGGGGCGAACACTGAAGCTTTCTTT. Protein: CATPGANTEAFF.

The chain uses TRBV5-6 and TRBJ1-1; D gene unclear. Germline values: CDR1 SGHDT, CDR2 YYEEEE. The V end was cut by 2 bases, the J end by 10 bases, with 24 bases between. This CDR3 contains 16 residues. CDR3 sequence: CASSFSQRGPTPSAFF. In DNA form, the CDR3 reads TGTGCCAGCAGCTTTAGTCAGAGAGGTCCGACCCCTTCAGCTTTCTTT.

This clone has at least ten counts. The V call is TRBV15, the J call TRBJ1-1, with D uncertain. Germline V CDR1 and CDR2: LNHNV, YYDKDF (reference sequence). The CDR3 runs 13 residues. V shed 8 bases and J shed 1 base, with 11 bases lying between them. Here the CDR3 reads CATRPSRNTEAFF. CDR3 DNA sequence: TGTGCCACCCGACCCTCGAGGAACACTGAAGCTTTCTTT.

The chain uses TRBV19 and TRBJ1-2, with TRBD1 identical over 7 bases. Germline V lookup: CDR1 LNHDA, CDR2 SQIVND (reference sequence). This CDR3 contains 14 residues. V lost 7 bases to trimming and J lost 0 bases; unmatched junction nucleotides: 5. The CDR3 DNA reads TGTGCCAGTACTCGGGACAGAGCTAACTATGGCTACACCTTC. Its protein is CASTRDRANYGYTF. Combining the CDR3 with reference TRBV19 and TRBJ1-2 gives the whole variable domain DGGITQSPKYLFRKEGQNVTLSCEQNLNHDAMYWYRQDPGQGLRLIYYSQIVNDFQKGDIAEGYSVSREKKESFPLTVTSAQKNPTAFYLCASTRDRANYGYTFGSGTRLTVV.

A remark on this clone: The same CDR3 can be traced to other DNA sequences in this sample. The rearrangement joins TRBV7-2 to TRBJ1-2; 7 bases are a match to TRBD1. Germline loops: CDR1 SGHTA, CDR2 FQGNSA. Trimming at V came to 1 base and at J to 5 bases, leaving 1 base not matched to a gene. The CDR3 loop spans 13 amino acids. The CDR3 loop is CASSLEGAYGYTF. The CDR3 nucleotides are TGTGCCAGCAGCTTAGAGGGGGCGTATGGCTACACCTTC.

The CDR3 loop reads CSAREGANVLTF. CDR3 coding DNA: TGCAGCGCTCGGGAGGGGGCCAACGTCCTGACTTTC. The genes are TRBV29-1 and TRBJ2-6, with a weak D call TRBD2 (6 bases). CDR3 size: 12 residues. CDR1 is SQVTM and CDR2 is ANQGSEA in the germline V gene. The V and J ends lost 7 bases and 4 bases respectively, with 8 bases between them.

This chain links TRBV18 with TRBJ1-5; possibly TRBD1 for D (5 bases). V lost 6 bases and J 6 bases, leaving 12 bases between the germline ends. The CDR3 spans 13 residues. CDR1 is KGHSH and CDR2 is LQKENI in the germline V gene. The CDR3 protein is CASSGGGGQPQHF. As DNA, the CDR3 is TGTGCCAGCTCGGGGGGTGGTGGTCAGCCCCAGCATTTT.

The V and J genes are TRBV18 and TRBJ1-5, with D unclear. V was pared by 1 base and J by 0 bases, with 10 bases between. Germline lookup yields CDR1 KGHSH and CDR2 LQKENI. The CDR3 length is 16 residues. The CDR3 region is CASSPQTGNSNQPQHF. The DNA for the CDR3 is TGTGCCAGCTCACCACAAACGGGAAATAGCAATCAGCCCCAGCATTTT. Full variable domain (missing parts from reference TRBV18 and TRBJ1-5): NAGVMQNPRHLVRRRGQEARLRCSPMKGHSHVYWYRQLPEEGLKFMVYLQKENIIDESGMPKERFSAEFPKEGPSILRIQQVVRGDSAAYFCASSPQTGNSNQPQHFGDGTRLSIL.

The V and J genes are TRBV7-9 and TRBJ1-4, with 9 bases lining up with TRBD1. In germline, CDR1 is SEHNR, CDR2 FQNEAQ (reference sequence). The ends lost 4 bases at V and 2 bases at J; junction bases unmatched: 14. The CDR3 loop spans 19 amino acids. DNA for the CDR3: TGTGCCAGCAGCTCGCCAAGACCGGGACAGGGATCGACTAATGAAAAACTGTTTTTT. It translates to CASSSPRPGQGSTNEKLFF.

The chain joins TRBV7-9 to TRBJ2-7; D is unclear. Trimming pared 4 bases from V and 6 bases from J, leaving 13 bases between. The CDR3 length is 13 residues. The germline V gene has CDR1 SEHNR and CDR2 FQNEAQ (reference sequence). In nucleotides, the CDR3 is TGTGCCAGCAGCTCCCGGACCGTCGGCGAGCAGTACTTC. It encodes CASSSRTVGEQYF.

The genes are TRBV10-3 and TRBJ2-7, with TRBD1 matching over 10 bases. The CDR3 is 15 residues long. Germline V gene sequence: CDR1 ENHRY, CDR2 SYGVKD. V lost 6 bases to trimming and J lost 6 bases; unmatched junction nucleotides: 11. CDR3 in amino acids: CAIRGTGQGYFEQYF. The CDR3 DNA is TGTGCCATCAGAGGTACGGGACAGGGGTACTTCGAGCAGTACTTC.

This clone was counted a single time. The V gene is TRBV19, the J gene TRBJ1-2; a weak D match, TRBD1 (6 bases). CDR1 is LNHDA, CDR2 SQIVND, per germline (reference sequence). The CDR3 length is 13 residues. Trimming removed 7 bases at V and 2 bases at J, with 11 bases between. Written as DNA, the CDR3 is TGTGCCAGTATCAGGGGAACCAACTATGGCTACACCTTC. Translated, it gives CASIRGTNYGYTF.

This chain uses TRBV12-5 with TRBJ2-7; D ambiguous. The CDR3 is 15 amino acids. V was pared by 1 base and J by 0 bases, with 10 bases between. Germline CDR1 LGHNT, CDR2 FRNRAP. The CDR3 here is CASGLGLRSSYEQYF. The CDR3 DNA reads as TGTGCTAGTGGTTTGGGCTTAAGAAGCTCCTACGAGCAGTACTTC.

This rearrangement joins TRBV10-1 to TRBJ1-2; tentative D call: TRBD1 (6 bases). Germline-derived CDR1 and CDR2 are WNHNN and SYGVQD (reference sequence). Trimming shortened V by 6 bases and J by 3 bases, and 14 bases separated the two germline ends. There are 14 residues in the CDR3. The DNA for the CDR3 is TGCGCCAGCAGCTTGGACAGCTCAGACTATGGCTACACCTTC. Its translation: CASSLDSSDYGYTF.

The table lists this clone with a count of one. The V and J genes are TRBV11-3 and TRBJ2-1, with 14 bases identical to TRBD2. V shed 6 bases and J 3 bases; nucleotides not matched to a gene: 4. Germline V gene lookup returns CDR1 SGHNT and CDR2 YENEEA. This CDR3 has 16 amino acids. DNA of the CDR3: TGTGCCAGCAGTCGACTAGCGGGGGGGCTCTACAATGAGCAGTTCTTC. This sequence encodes CASSRLAGGLYNEQFF.